This T cell receptor beta chain was retrieved from a study of blood T cell repertoires in COVID-19. Study at large: From the United States, Italy and Spain came samples of acute and convalescent COVID-19. In each case, the material was cDNA or gDNA derived from T cells, B-cell-depleted T cells, or PBMCs.

In the study's own analysis: Amplification of reference gene primers was used by the study to estimate nucleated cell counts. Profiled with immunoSEQ multiplex PCR; TCRdb holds only in-frame clones, not every one. The V and J calls and the clone size are those of that table, but D and trimming were determined from the DNA. Of roughly 100,000 clones detected, approximately 80% appear once; the ten largest clones hold around two fifths. Germline V gene data show CDR1 as MDHEN and CDR2 as SYDVKM. J lost 5 bases, V lost 1 base, and 15 bases had no gene match. CDR3 length: 19 amino acids. Material for sequencing was peripheral blood. This chain links TRBV28 with TRBJ1-5; 9 bases match TRBD1. The clonotype was recovered from a man older than 75 with acute or convalescent COVID-19. The CDR3 here is CASSLSPGQGGRSYQPQHF. CDR3 in DNA: TGTGCCAGCAGTTTATCCCCGGGACAGGGCGGAAGGTCCTATCAGCCCCAGCATTTT.